The present TCR beta chain was sequenced within a study of blood T cell repertoires in COVID-19. The V end was cut by 2 bases, the J end by 5 bases, with 6 bases between. The CDR3 runs to 13 residues. Per germline, CDR1 SGHDN and CDR2 FVKESK. Sequenced by immunoSEQ multiplex PCR; TCRdb stores in-frame clones only, minus some. Of about 280,000 clones in the sample, 80% to 90% were seen once. Only a few counts were recorded for this clone. Material: peripheral blood. The receptor comes from a woman in her 70s with acute or convalescent COVID-19. This chain links TRBV14 with TRBJ1-4; D gene unclear. This chain's CDR3 is CASSQLGNEKLFF. CDR3 coding DNA: TGTGCCAGCAGCCAACTCGGGAATGAAAAACTGTTTTTT. The full variable domain, rest sourced from reference TRBV14 and TRBJ1-4, is EAGVTQFPSHSVIEKGQTVTLRCDPISGHDNLYWYRRVMGKEIKFLLHFVKESKQDESGMPNNRFLAERTGGTYSTLKVQPAELEDSGVYFCASSQLGNEKLFFGSGTQLSVL.